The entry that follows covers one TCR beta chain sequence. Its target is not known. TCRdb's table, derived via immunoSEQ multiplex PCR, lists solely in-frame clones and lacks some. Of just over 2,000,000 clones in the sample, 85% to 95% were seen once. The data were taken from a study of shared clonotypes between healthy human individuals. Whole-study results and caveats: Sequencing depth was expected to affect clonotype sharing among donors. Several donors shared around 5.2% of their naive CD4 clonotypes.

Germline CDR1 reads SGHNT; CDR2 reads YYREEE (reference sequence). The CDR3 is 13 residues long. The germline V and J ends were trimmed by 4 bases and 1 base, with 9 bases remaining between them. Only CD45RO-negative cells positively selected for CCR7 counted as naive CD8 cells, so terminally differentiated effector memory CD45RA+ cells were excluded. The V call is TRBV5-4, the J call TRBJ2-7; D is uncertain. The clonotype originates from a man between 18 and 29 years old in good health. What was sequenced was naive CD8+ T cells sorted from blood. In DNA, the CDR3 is TGTGCCAGCAGCATGACCGAGTCCTACGAGCAGTACTTC. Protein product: CASSMTESYEQYF.